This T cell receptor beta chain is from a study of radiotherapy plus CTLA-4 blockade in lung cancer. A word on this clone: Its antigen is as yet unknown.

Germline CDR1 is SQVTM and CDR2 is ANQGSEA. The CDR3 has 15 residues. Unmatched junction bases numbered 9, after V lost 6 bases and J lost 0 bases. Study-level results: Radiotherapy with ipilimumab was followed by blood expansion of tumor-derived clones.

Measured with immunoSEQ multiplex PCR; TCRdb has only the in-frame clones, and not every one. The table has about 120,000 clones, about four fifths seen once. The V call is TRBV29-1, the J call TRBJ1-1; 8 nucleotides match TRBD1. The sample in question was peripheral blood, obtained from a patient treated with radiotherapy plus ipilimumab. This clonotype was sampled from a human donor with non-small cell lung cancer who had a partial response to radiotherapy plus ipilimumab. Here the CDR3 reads CSVGGTGGLNTEAFF. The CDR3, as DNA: TGCAGCGTCGGGGGCACAGGGGGATTGAACACTGAAGCTTTCTTT.